The 11 T cell receptor beta chains reported below all come from one sample, sequenced in a study of early T cells in non-severe SARS-CoV-2 infection. In TCRdb, the 5' RACE reads were re-called with MiXCR into one record per CDR3 protein. The sample lists more than 65,000 distinct CDR3 sequences; 9.5% to 15% were seen once. Sample: whole blood. Receptors were obtained from an adult who was a healthcare worker with PCR-confirmed SARS-CoV-2 infection or an uninfected control (not recorded which).

This clonotype was recorded at least ten times. The CDR3 spells CASSLPRRGNTEAFF. In DNA form, the CDR3 reads TGTGCCAGCAGCCTTCCCCGCCGGGGAAACACTGAAGCTTTCTTT. The V and J genes are TRBV14 and TRBJ1-1; D uncertain. V was trimmed by 4 bases and J by 2 bases, leaving 14 bases between them. The CDR3 is 15 amino acids. Germline V gene lookup returns CDR1 SGHDN and CDR2 FVKESK.

This clonotype was found a few times. J is TRBJ2-2 and V is TRBV29-1, with a tentative D call TRBD2 (6 bases). The length of the CDR3 is 14 residues. CDR1 and CDR2 (germline): SQVTM, ANQGSEA. V lost 6 bases to trimming and J lost 6 bases, with 17 bases between them. This chain's CDR3 is CSVSSGVWPGELFF. Written as DNA, the CDR3 is TGCAGCGTCAGTTCGGGAGTATGGCCCGGGGAGCTGTTTTTT.

This clonotype was recorded many times. This chain's CDR3 is CASSVGGLGTEAFF. The CDR3 DNA is TGTGCCAGCAGCGTAGGGGGGTTGGGCACTGAAGCTTTCTTT. The V call is TRBV9, the J call TRBJ1-1; D perhaps matches TRBD1 (5 bases). The CDR3 is 14 residues long. Germline CDR1 is SGDLS and CDR2 is YYNGEE. V shed 0 bases and J shed 4 bases, with 10 bases lying between them.

This clonotype rates as medium-sized. The chain uses TRBV6-2 or TRBV6-3 and TRBJ2-1; D is perhaps TRBD1 or TRBD2 (5 bases each). The CDR3 is 15 residues long. V lost 2 bases and J lost 7, with 15 bases in between. CDR1 and CDR2 from the germline V gene are MNHEY and SVGEGT. Written as DNA, the CDR3 is TGTGCCAGCAGTTACCCGGGGACGGAGGTAAATGAGCAGTTCTTC. Residues: CASSYPGTEVNEQFF.

The sample holds many counts of this clonotype. CDR3 protein: CSADIGGPGNTIYF. The CDR3 nucleotides read TGCAGTGCTGATATTGGGGGGCCCGGAAACACCATATATTTT. The chain combines TRBV20-1 with TRBJ1-3, with TRBD1 as a possible D gene (6 bases). This CDR3 is 14 amino acids long. Germline loops: CDR1 DFQATT, CDR2 SNEGSKA (reference sequence). With 5 bases removed from V and 4 bases from J, the gap between germline ends came to 15 bases.

This clonotype appeared many times. This chain uses TRBV9 with TRBJ2-3, with a tentative D call TRBD2 (6 bases). V was clipped by 0 bases and J by 6 bases, with 14 bases between them. The germline V gene has CDR1 SGDLS and CDR2 YYNGEE. The CDR3 runs 15 residues. CDR3 in amino acids: CASSVAGGIGDTQYF. CDR3 in DNA: TGTGCCAGCAGCGTAGCTGGGGGGATCGGGGATACGCAGTATTTT.

The rearrangement uses TRBV12-3 or TRBV12-4 and TRBJ1-5; 7 bases are a match to TRBD1. The V and J ends lost 6 bases and 4 bases, in that order; junction bases with no gene match: 6. This CDR3 has 14 residues. The CDR3 region is CASSTGVGNQPQHF. As DNA, the CDR3 is TGTGCCAGCAGCACAGGGGTGGGGAATCAGCCCCAGCATTTT.

The V call is TRBV14, the J call TRBJ1-1; D gene ambiguous. Trimming removed 0 bases at V and 10 bases at J, with 9 bases between. This CDR3 region has 12 residues. Germline V gives CDR1 SGHDN, CDR2 FVKESK. The CDR3 protein is CASSQEGRRAFF. The CDR3 region has the DNA TGTGCCAGCAGCCAAGAAGGCAGGAGAGCTTTCTTT. The whole variable domain, filled in from reference TRBV14 and TRBJ1-1, reads EAGVTQFPSHSVIEKGQTVTLRCDPISGHDNLYWYRRVMGKEIKFLLHFVKESKQDESGMPNNRFLAERTGGTYSTLKVQPAELEDSGVYFCASSQEGRRAFFGQGTRLTVV.

This clonotype has ten or more counts. This chain joins TRBV4-2 and TRBJ1-2, with D perhaps matching TRBD1 (5 bases). The CDR3 length is 18 residues. Germline V lookup: CDR1 LGHNA, CDR2 YNFKEQ. Trimming stripped 0 bases from V and 2 bases from J, with 19 bases between. The CDR3 here is CASSQDPTLGDLNYGYTF. Written as DNA, the CDR3 is TGTGCCAGCAGCCAAGATCCAACCTTGGGGGACCTAAACTATGGCTACACCTTC.

This clonotype was seen many times. This chain links TRBV2 with TRBJ2-3, with TRBD1 identical over 7 bases. Germline CDR1 is SNHLY and CDR2 is FYNNEI. Trimming cost V 6 bases and J 2 bases; bases outside gene matches: 14. This CDR3 is 17 amino acids long. CDR3 amino acids: CASRGPGTESDTDTQYF. The CDR3 nucleotides read TGTGCCAGCAGGGGCCCCGGGACAGAATCCGACACAGATACGCAGTATTTT.

This clonotype has a count of ten or more. V gene TRBV20-1 combines with J gene TRBJ2-7, with D uncertain. The germline V and J ends were trimmed by 4 bases and 1 base, with 8 bases remaining between them. The CDR3 is made up of 12 amino acids. CDR1 and CDR2 from the germline V gene are DFQATT and SNEGSKA (reference sequence). The CDR3 reads CSATGHSYEQYF. As DNA, the CDR3 is TGCAGTGCTACCGGCCATTCCTACGAGCAGTACTTC.